The 7 T cell receptor beta chains below were found in one sample sequenced in a study of T cells in Graves' hyperthyroidism and ophthalmopathy (dated by TCRdb to the late 2010s). The library was made by multiplex PCR. The sequencer listed for this sample is Illumina HiSeq 2000. The TCR beta CDR3 regions were amplified from RNA transcripts. For the first round of RT-PCR on the TCR CDR3, the HTBI primer set was used together with the Qiagen OneStep RT-PCR kit. Through fastp at Q25 and MiXCR, TCRdb rebuilt clones from the public reads, retaining in-frame beta chains. One record per CDR3 amino acid sequence lists the most common genes and DNA. The sample table records around 350,000 distinct CDR3 sequences; 17% of these occur just once. The top ten clones comprise roughly 35% of the sample. The sequenced sample was blood. The source of these receptors is a woman younger than 45 with Graves' hyperthyroidism that later progressed to Graves' ophthalmopathy.

The rearrangement links TRBV2 to TRBJ2-2; TRBD2 agrees at 8 bases. There are 14 residues in the CDR3. J was trimmed by 5 bases and V by 4 bases; bases with no gene match: 3. Per the germline V gene, CDR1 is SNHLY and CDR2 is FYNNEI. In DNA form, the CDR3 reads TGTGCCAGCAGTGTACGGGAGGGGACCGGGGAGCTGTTTTTT. Translating it yields CASSVREGTGELFF. Combining the CDR3 with reference TRBV2 and TRBJ2-2 gives the whole variable domain EPEVTQTPSHQVTQMGQEVILRCVPISNHLYFYWYRQILGQKVEFLVSFYNNEISEKSEIFDDQFSVERPDGSNFTLKIRSTKLEDSAMYFCASSVREGTGELFFGEGSRLTVL.

This clonotype was counted only a few times. Germline is not matched at one junction end, which may reflect a read error. The chain has TRBV20-1 and TRBJ1-2; TRBD1 is a possible D gene (5 bases). Germline loops: CDR1 DFQATT, CDR2 SNEGSKA (reference sequence). This CDR3 comprises 15 residues. The CDR3, as DNA: TGCAGTGCTGCCGGGACGGGCGCTATTAACTTTGGCTACACCTTC. As protein: CSAAGTGAINFGYTF.

The chain links TRBV6-2 or TRBV6-3 to TRBJ2-7; TRBD1 agrees at 9 bases. Trimming cost V 0 bases and J 2 bases; bases outside gene matches: 5. The CDR3 has 16 residues. Germline lookup yields CDR1 MNHEY and CDR2 SVGEGT. CDR3 sequence (DNA): TGTGCCAGCAGTTACTCTCGGGACAGGGTCACCTACGAGCAGTACTTC. This codes for CASSYSRDRVTYEQYF.

This clonotype was detected many times. The genes are TRBV7-7 and TRBJ2-1, with TRBD1 matching over 7 bases. CDR3 length: 14 amino acids. Germline trimming cut 7 bases from V and 4 bases from J; bases unmatched to any gene: 7. Germline CDR1 SSHAT, CDR2 FNYEAQ (reference sequence). The CDR3 region has the DNA TGTGCCAGCACGGACGGGACAGCTTACAATGAGCAGTTCTTC. This encodes CASTDGTAYNEQFF.

The rearrangement joins TRBV19 to TRBJ2-1; D remains ambiguous. The CDR3 length is 14 residues. The V end was cut by 0 bases, the J end by 11 bases, with 14 bases between. Per the germline V gene, CDR1 is LNHDA and CDR2 is SQIVND (reference sequence). DNA of the CDR3: TGTGCCAGTAGTATAGATAGGGCAGGCAGGAAGCAGTTCTTC. Its protein is CASSIDRAGRKQFF.

This chain links TRBV20-1 with TRBJ2-1, with 8 bases matching TRBD2. This CDR3 has 15 residues. The V segment lost 0 bases and the J segment 7 bases; nucleotides outside the gene matches: 8. Germline V CDR1 and CDR2: DFQATT, SNEGSKA (reference sequence). This chain's CDR3 is CSAREPAGGWNEQFF. The CDR3 DNA reads TGCAGTGCTAGAGAACCTGCGGGAGGCTGGAATGAGCAGTTCTTC.

The V and J genes are TRBV20-1 and TRBJ1-3, with D maybe TRBD1 (5 bases). V lost 3 bases and J 4 bases, leaving 10 bases between the germline ends. This CDR3 is built from 13 residues. Germline V gene lookup returns CDR1 DFQATT and CDR2 SNEGSKA (reference sequence). The CDR3 here is CSASRGGGNTIYF. CDR3 DNA sequence: TGCAGTGCTAGTCGGGGGGGAGGAAACACCATATATTTT.